Each of the 19 T cell receptor beta chains below was sequenced from the same sample in a study of ipilimumab plus nivolumab after autologous stem cell transplantation (dated by TCRdb to the early 2020s). The library came from the immunoSEQ multiplex PCR assay. Drawn from immuneACCESS, this table holds only the in-frame rearrangements with V and J called that TCRdb kept. Clones are partly lost; checked studies trace under half to an unresolved V gene and leave the rest unexplained. Within this sample are some 87,000 clones, with about 83% of them counted one time only. The ten largest clones take up under 2.5% of the sample. This specimen was PBMCs, taken in a trial of ipilimumab plus nivolumab as post-transplant consolidation. The receptors stem from a male donor with diffuse large B-cell lymphoma.

This clone is judged medium-sized (0.01 to 0.1%). The chain recombines TRBV18 with TRBJ1-1; 9 positions agree with TRBD1. Germline assignment: CDR1 KGHSH and CDR2 LQKENI. J gave up 4 bases and V 4 bases, and 7 bases lay outside the gene matches. This CDR3 comprises 15 residues. The CDR3 nucleotides are TGTGCCAGCTCACTACAGGGGGCGGGCAGCACTGAAGCTTTCTTT. This encodes CASSLQGAGSTEAFF. The full variable domain, in which reference TRBV18 and TRBJ1-1 provide the parts outside the CDR3, is NAGVMQNPRHLVRRRGQEARLRCSPMKGHSHVYWYRQLPEEGLKFMVYLQKENIIDESGMPKERFSAEFPKEGPSILRIQQVVRGDSAAYFCASSLQGAGSTEAFFGQGTRLTVV.

The sample holds a few counts of this clone. J is TRBJ1-2 and V is TRBV6-6; the D gene is possibly TRBD1 (6 bases). Trimming removed 5 bases at V and 6 bases at J, with 7 bases between. The CDR3 has 11 residues. Germline V gene sequence: CDR1 MNHNY, CDR2 SVGAGI (reference sequence). CDR3 protein: CASSTGNGYTF. DNA of the CDR3: TGTGCCAGCAGTACAGGGAATGGCTACACCTTC.

This clone was seen only once. The chain employs TRBV5-8 and TRBJ1-5; D remains unclear. V lost 8 bases to trimming and J lost 2 bases, with 11 bases between them. CDR1 and CDR2 from the germline V gene are SGHTS and YDEGEE. This CDR3 contains 13 residues. The CDR3 bases are TGTGCCAGTGGCCTGGGCGGCAATCAGCCCCAGCATTTT. It codes for CASGLGGNQPQHF.

The J gene is TRBJ1-2, the V gene TRBV5-1; TRBD1 matches 9 bases. V trimming: 3 bases; J trimming: 3 bases; junction bases outside the gene matches: 3. CDR1 and CDR2 (germline): SGHRS, YFSETQ. The CDR3 length is 14 residues. DNA of the CDR3: TGCGCCAGCAGCTCGGGACAGGGCCACTATGGCTACACCTTC. Its protein is CASSSGQGHYGYTF.

V gene TRBV27 combines with J gene TRBJ1-6; no reliable D call. Looked up from germline, CDR1 is MNHEY and CDR2 is SMNVEV (reference sequence). This CDR3 is built from 12 residues. V was clipped by 3 bases and J by 5 bases, with 2 bases between them. The CDR3 DNA reads TGTGCCAGCAGTTTGAATAATTCACCCCTCCACTTT. Encoded protein: CASSLNNSPLHF.

The genes are TRBV19 and TRBJ1-5; TRBD1 matches 7 bases. The CDR3 length is 15 residues. Looked up from germline, CDR1 is LNHDA and CDR2 is SQIVND (reference sequence). The J segment lost 2 bases and the V segment lost 4 bases, leaving 5 bases of the junction unmatched. The CDR3 bases are TGTGCCAGTAGTAAGACAGGGTCGGGCAATCAGCCCCAGCATTTT. Protein: CASSKTGSGNQPQHF.

The chain recombines TRBV19 with TRBJ2-7; D gene ambiguous. This CDR3 region has 13 residues. Germline CDR1 is LNHDA and CDR2 is SQIVND (reference sequence). The V and J ends lost 3 bases and 5 bases respectively, with 11 bases between them. CDR3 nucleotide sequence: TGTGCCAGTAGTATCGCAGTGCGCGACGAGCAGTACTTC. Encoded protein: CASSIAVRDEQYF.

J is TRBJ2-2 and V is TRBV5-1; D could derive from TRBD1 or TRBD2 (5 bases each). Trimming shortened V by 4 bases and J by 5 bases, and 12 bases separated the two germline ends. Germline V gene lookup returns CDR1 SGHRS and CDR2 YFSETQ. The CDR3 extends over 14 amino acids. The CDR3 is CASSLGTATGELFF. DNA for the CDR3: TGCGCCAGCAGCCTCGGGACGGCTACCGGGGAGCTGTTTTTT.

This clone was seen once. V gene TRBV6-1 combines with J gene TRBJ1-2, with D possibly matching TRBD1 (5 bases). Trimming shortened V by 7 bases and J by 4 bases, and 13 bases separated the two germline ends. CDR3 size: 13 residues. The germline V gene encodes CDR1 MNHNS and CDR2 SASEGT. CDR3 bases: TGTGCCAGCACCCCGGGGGGGATCTATGGCTACACCTTC. Protein product: CASTPGGIYGYTF.

The CDR3 nucleotides read TGTGCCAGCAGCCAAAGACTAGCGGGGGGGCCGAACACCGGGGAGCTGTTTTTT. It encodes CASSQRLAGGPNTGELFF. The chain recombines TRBV4-2 with TRBJ2-2, with 14 bases fitting TRBD2. The germline V gene has CDR1 LGHNA and CDR2 YNFKEQ. With V trimmed by 2 bases and J by 0 bases, 2 bases remained unmatched. This CDR3 is 18 amino acids long.

This clone was detected only once. J is TRBJ2-7 and V is TRBV5-4; TRBD1 is a possible D gene (5 bases). Trimming took 5 bases from V and 5 from J, leaving 14 bases between them. The V gene's germline CDR1 is SGHNT and CDR2 YYREEE (reference sequence). The CDR3 has 13 residues. Here the CDR3 DNA reads TGTGCCAGCAGACCCGACAGTTCCCACGAGCAGTACTTC. This codes for CASRPDSSHEQYF.

The CDR3 DNA sequence: TGTGCCAGCAGTGATGAGACTGGGGCCAACGTCCTGACTTTC. Encoded protein: CASSDETGANVLTF. The chain is built from TRBV2 and TRBJ2-6; D not certain. The CDR3 is made up of 14 amino acids. The germline V gene has CDR1 SNHLY and CDR2 FYNNEI. Deletions cut 3 bases from V and 2 bases from J, with 5 bases between.

The chain combines TRBV7-8 with TRBJ1-2, with D hard to call. Germline assignment: CDR1 SGHVS and CDR2 FQNEAQ. Trimming cost V 3 bases and J 3 bases, with 8 bases left between them. The CDR3 loop spans 13 amino acids. The CDR3 reads CASSFVTYYGYTF. Here the CDR3 DNA reads TGTGCCAGCAGCTTCGTCACCTACTATGGCTACACCTTC.

The gene calls are TRBV7-8 and TRBJ1-6; D not resolved. Germline CDR1 SGHVS, CDR2 FQNEAQ. Trimming pared 0 bases from V and 9 bases from J, leaving 12 bases between. The CDR3 has 15 residues. CDR3 in amino acids: CASSLAGGQPSPLHF. As DNA, the CDR3 is TGTGCCAGCAGCTTAGCGGGTGGGCAGCCTTCACCCCTCCACTTT. Complete variable domain (other parts from reference TRBV7-8 and TRBJ1-6): GAGVSQSPRYKVAKRGQDVALRCDPISGHVSLFWYQQALGQGPEFLTYFQNEAQLDKSGLPSDRFFAERPEGSVSTLKIQRTQQEDSAVYLCASSLAGGQPSPLHFGNGTRLTVT.

The chain combines TRBV19 with TRBJ2-3, with D possibly being TRBD1 or TRBD2 (6 bases each). Germline CDR1 reads LNHDA; CDR2 reads SQIVND (reference sequence). V shed 9 bases and J shed 2 bases, with 15 bases lying between them. There are 14 residues in the CDR3. The CDR3 DNA is TGTGCCAGCCGGAGGGCAGGGGTCACAGATACGCAGTATTTT. Protein sequence: CASRRAGVTDTQYF.

The chain recombines TRBV29-1 with TRBJ2-1; maybe TRBD2 (7 bases). The CDR3 sequence is 14 residues long. CDR1 and CDR2 (germline): SQVTM, ANQGSEA. Trimming cost V 0 bases and J 6 bases, with 12 bases left between them. Written as DNA, the CDR3 is TGCAGCGTTGAAGATCCCGGGGGGCTCAATGAGCAGTTCTTC. Translation: CSVEDPGGLNEQFF.

The gene calls are TRBV6-1 and TRBJ1-2; 9 nucleotides agree with TRBD1. This CDR3 comprises 14 residues. V was pared by 6 bases and J by 6 bases, with 8 bases of the junction left unmatched. Germline-derived CDR1 and CDR2 are MNHNS and SASEGT. This chain's CDR3 is CASRQWTGVDGYTF. The CDR3, as DNA: TGTGCCAGCAGACAGTGGACAGGGGTCGATGGCTACACCTTC.

This sequence joins TRBV5-3 and TRBJ1-1; TRBD1 might be the D (5 bases). TRBV5-3 is given ORF status, its function remaining uncertain. Trimming removed 1 base at V and 0 bases at J, with 16 bases between. The CDR3 contains 17 residues. The CDR3 DNA reads TGTGCCAGAAGCTTGTTCGTAGGGACGGAAATGAACACTGAAGCTTTCTTT. As protein: CARSLFVGTEMNTEAFF.

CDR3 in amino acids: CASSPNPYNEQFF. In DNA, the CDR3 is TGTGCCAGCAGCCCTAATCCATACAATGAGCAGTTCTTC. The genes are TRBV5-6 and TRBJ2-1; D not resolved. The CDR3 totals 13 residues. V lost 4 bases to trimming and J lost 4 bases, with 9 bases between them. Germline values: CDR1 SGHDT, CDR2 YYEEEE.